Sequencing of this TCR beta chain was carried out in a study of shared clonotypes between healthy human individuals. At the level of the study: The donor pool was made up of two women and three men aged 18 to 49.

The CDR3 runs 16 residues. V was pared by 6 bases and J by 4 bases, with 7 bases of the junction left unmatched. Germline V gives CDR1 MNHNY, CDR2 SVGAGI (reference sequence). TCRdb keeps only in-frame clones here, not all; method: immunoSEQ multiplex PCR. The sample lists approximately 740,000 clones; nearly 95% were seen once. Selected positively for CCR7 and CD45RO-negative, naive CD8 cells excluded terminally differentiated effector memory CD45RA+ cells. The V and J genes are TRBV6-6 and TRBJ2-2, with 11 nucleotides matching TRBD2. This sequence originates from a man in his thirties or forties in good health. The source material was naive CD8+ T cells sorted from blood. CDR3 in amino acids: CASSVGTSGVTGELFF. CDR3 nucleotides: TGTGCCAGCAGCGTTGGGACTAGCGGAGTCACCGGGGAGCTGTTTTTT.